Described below is a single T cell receptor beta chain sequence and its context. The data were taken from a study of T cell responses to AZD1222 COVID-19 vaccine. Only in-frame clones appear in the TCRdb table, and some are missing; sequencing was by immunoSEQ multiplex PCR. This table has 87,000 or so clones, around nine tenths appearing once. The CDR3 runs 15 residues. Per germline, CDR1 SGHNT and CDR2 YYREEE (reference sequence). Losses at the gene ends were 3 bases for V and 6 bases for J; bases not matched to a gene: 11. The chain employs TRBV5-4 and TRBJ2-7, with 8 bases fitting TRBD1. The TCR was taken from an adult in good health. The starting material was peripheral blood, obtained on day 0 of AZD1222 vaccination. In DNA form, the CDR3 reads TGTGCCAGCAGCTGCCCGACAGGGGACTTTTGCGAGCAGTACTTC. Its protein is CASSCPTGDFCEQYF.